This T cell receptor (beta chain) stems from a study of patients and donors after allogeneic stem cell transplantation. This clonotype was seen at least ten times. The junction and the germline gene differ at one end; a read error may be behind it. TCRdb reprocessed the RT-PCR reads with MiXCR, giving one entry per CDR3 protein. This sample has roughly 960,000 distinct CDR3 sequences, with roughly 17% found just once. The CDR3 has 15 residues. CDR1 is SGHRS, CDR2 YFSETQ, per germline. The receptor was derived from a human donor who was either an allogeneic HSCT recipient or a stem cell or donor lymphocyte infusion donor (not recorded which). It is not recorded whose cells these are; they may come from a transplant donor. Sequencing was performed on blood, either unsorted or a sorted T cell fraction (not recorded which). This chain links TRBV5-1 with TRBJ2-3; 9 nucleotides agree with TRBD2. The CDR3 bases are TGTGCCAGCAGCTTAGCTAGCGGGGGCACAGATACGCAGTATTTT. Its protein is CASSLASGGTDTQYF.